The 25 T cell receptor beta chains listed next were all sequenced from one sample in a study of CD8 T cells in ankylosing spondylitis (dated by TCRdb to the late 2010s). Overall study outcomes, separate from this receptor: Blood from ankylosing spondylitis patients appeared to be characterized by a TCR beta motif composed of 7 to 9 highly homologous amino acid variants.

These TCRs' antigens remain unknown. The library came from 5' RACE. TCRdb lists the instrument as Illumina HiSeq 2500. The raw public reads went through TCRdb reprocessing: fastp at Q25, MiXCR clone calling, in-frame beta chains kept. When rows share a CDR3 protein, they turn into one entry using the most common DNA and genes. In this sample the table shows 450,000 or so distinct CDR3 sequences, roughly 27% of which occur a single time. The leading ten clones occupy 0.89% of the sample. Specimen: blood, either unsorted or a sorted T cell fraction (not recorded which). The receptors here all came from a male donor with ankylosing spondylitis.

The chain has TRBV7-2 and TRBJ1-4; 7 positions match TRBD1. Losses at the gene ends were 2 bases for V and 6 bases for J; bases not matched to a gene: 6. The CDR3 sequence is 15 residues long. The germline V gene has CDR1 SGHTA and CDR2 FQGNSA. For the CDR3, the DNA is TGTGCCAGCAGCTTAACGACAGGGCCTGATGAAAAACTGTTTTTT. Its protein product is CASSLTTGPDEKLFF.

This clonotype was recorded at least ten times. The rearrangement joins TRBV3-1 to TRBJ1-5; TRBD1 might be the D (6 bases). The germline V and J ends were trimmed by 1 base and 11 bases, with 21 bases remaining between them. CDR3 length: 16 amino acids. The V gene's germline CDR1 is LGHDT and CDR2 YNNKEL (reference sequence). The CDR3 sequence: CASSQGGSGGGGSQHF. For the CDR3, the DNA is TGTGCCAGCAGCCAAGGAGGATCCGGGGGCGGGGGGTCCCAGCATTTT.

Notes on this clonotype: A junction end diverges from the germline sequence, so it may reflect a read error. The chain carries TRBV20-1 and TRBJ2-1; 12 bases are shared with TRBD1. The CDR3 runs to 15 residues. CDR1 is DFQATT, CDR2 SNEGSKA, per germline (reference sequence). CDR3 in amino acids: CSPRTGTGGGNEQFF. For the CDR3, the DNA is TGCAGTCCTAGGACTGGGACAGGGGGCGGCAATGAGCAGTTCTTC.

This clonotype was seen only a few times. This chain links TRBV29-1 with TRBJ2-2; perhaps TRBD2 as D (7 bases). V was pared by 7 bases and J by 0 bases, with 12 bases between. The V gene's germline CDR1 is SQVTM and CDR2 ANQGSEA. The CDR3 sequence is 14 residues long. The CDR3 DNA reads as TGCAGCGCCGGGGGGCAGCCGAACACCGGGGAGCTGTTTTTT. Encoded protein: CSAGGQPNTGELFF.

This rearrangement joins TRBV2 to TRBJ1-5; a possible D gene is TRBD1 (5 bases). The length of the CDR3 is 15 residues. Trimming stripped 5 bases from V and 2 bases from J, with 13 bases between. In germline, CDR1 is SNHLY, CDR2 FYNNEI. The CDR3 is CASSPSRVGNQPQHF. The CDR3 nucleotides are TGTGCCAGCAGTCCTTCCAGGGTTGGCAATCAGCCCCAGCATTTT.

J is TRBJ1-6 and V is TRBV15; tentative D call: TRBD1 (5 bases). Germline V gives CDR1 LNHNV, CDR2 YYDKDF (reference sequence). This CDR3 contains 15 residues. V lost 6 bases to trimming and J lost 6 bases, with 15 bases between them. CDR3 region: CATSLGRGVNSPLHF. CDR3 coding DNA: TGTGCCACCAGTTTAGGTAGGGGTGTTAATTCACCCCTCCACTTT.

The chain recombines TRBV20-1 with TRBJ2-1, with D maybe TRBD1 (5 bases). Germline lookup yields CDR1 DFQATT and CDR2 SNEGSKA (reference sequence). V shed 6 bases and J shed 2 bases, with 14 bases lying between them. The CDR3 contains 14 residues. DNA of the CDR3: TGCAGTGCCACAGGCGTACTAACCTACAATGAGCAGTTCTTC. This translates into CSATGVLTYNEQFF.

The V call is TRBV5-5, the J call TRBJ1-2; no clear D. Trimming shortened V by 0 bases and J by 4 bases, and 13 bases separated the two germline ends. Germline V gives CDR1 SGHKS, CDR2 YYEKEE (reference sequence). The CDR3 loop spans 15 amino acids. The CDR3 sequence is CASSLAGRTLYGYTF. The CDR3 nucleotides are TGTGCCAGCAGCTTGGCGGGCAGGACCCTCTATGGCTACACCTTC. Full variable domain (outside the CDR3, taken from reference TRBV5-5 and TRBJ1-2): DAGVTQSPTHLIKTRGQQVTLRCSPISGHKSVSWYQQVLGQGPQFIFQYYEKEERGRGNFPDRFSARQFPNYSSELNVNALLLGDSALYLCASSLAGRTLYGYTFGSGTRLTVV.

CDR3 in amino acids: CASSFNWGSTEAFF. DNA for the CDR3: TGTGCCAGCAGTTTTAACTGGGGGAGCACTGAAGCTTTCTTT. V usage is TRBV12-3 or TRBV12-4 and J usage is TRBJ1-1, with D perhaps TRBD1 (5 bases). The CDR3 totals 14 residues. V gave up 3 bases and J gave up 4 bases, with 12 bases separating them.

The V call is TRBV10-3, the J call TRBJ2-3; D possibly matches TRBD1 or TRBD2 (5 bases each). The CDR3 sequence is 15 residues long. Trimming left V 1 base short and J 6 bases short, with 14 bases between. Germline V CDR1 and CDR2: ENHRY, SYGVKD. CDR3 nucleotides: TGTGCCATCAGTGAGTGGACCGGGACCGCCGATACGCAGTATTTT. Translating it yields CAISEWTGTADTQYF.

This clonotype appeared a few times. CDR3 bases: TGCGCCAGCAGCTTTCGGACAGGGAAGGACACTGAAGCTTTCTTT. Protein sequence: CASSFRTGKDTEAFF. V and J are TRBV5-1 and TRBJ1-1; TRBD1 aligns across 8 bases. CDR3 length: 15 amino acids. Germline CDR1 reads SGHRS; CDR2 reads YFSETQ. J lost 3 bases, V lost 2 bases, and 6 bases had no gene match.

V gene TRBV15 combines with J gene TRBJ1-5; no definite D call. The CDR3 totals 15 residues. V lost 0 bases to trimming and J lost 0 bases, with 6 bases between them. CDR1 is LNHNV and CDR2 is YYDKDF in the germline V gene (reference sequence). The DNA of the CDR3 is TGTGCCACCAGCAGAGATACGTATAGCAATCAGCCCCAGCATTTT. Encoded protein: CATSRDTYSNQPQHF.

This clonotype was seen a few times. The V call is TRBV6-1, the J call TRBJ1-3, with D uncertain. Trimming removed 6 bases from V and 2 bases from J, with 8 bases in between. CDR1 MNHNS and CDR2 SASEGT come from the germline V gene. The CDR3 is 13 amino acids. The CDR3 loop reads CASRAGPGNTIYF. The CDR3 DNA is TGTGCCAGCAGAGCAGGTCCTGGAAACACCATATATTTT.

The J gene is TRBJ2-1, the V gene TRBV19; 9 bases agree with TRBD2. In germline, CDR1 is LNHDA, CDR2 SQIVND (reference sequence). With 6 bases clipped from V and 8 bases from J, the junction kept 8 bases outside the gene matches. This CDR3 has 14 amino acids. CDR3 loop: CASRSSGSLDEQFF. The CDR3 nucleotides read TGTGCCAGTAGGAGTAGCGGGAGCTTGGATGAGCAGTTCTTC. Full variable domain (outside the CDR3, taken from reference TRBV19 and TRBJ2-1): DGGITQSPKYLFRKEGQNVTLSCEQNLNHDAMYWYRQDPGQGLRLIYYSQIVNDFQKGDIAEGYSVSREKKESFPLTVTSAQKNPTAFYLCASRSSGSLDEQFFGPGTRLTVL.

This clonotype was counted once. A much larger clone is a single base away; this may be a read error. The chain has TRBV7-6 and TRBJ1-6; the match to TRBD1 covers 7 bases. Germline values: CDR1 SGHVS, CDR2 FNYEAQ. CDR3 length: 14 residues. Germline trimming cut 2 bases from V and 14 bases from J; bases unmatched to any gene: 9. The CDR3 DNA follows: TGTGCCAGCAGCTTAAACAGGGGTGGATCATCCCTCCACTTT. Encoded protein: CASSLNRGGSSLHF.

This clonotype has a handful of counts. The rearrangement links TRBV6-5 to TRBJ1-2; unclear D gene. Germline V gives CDR1 MNHEY, CDR2 SVGAGI. This CDR3 spans 16 amino acids. V lost 2 bases and J 4 bases, leaving 17 bases between the germline ends. CDR3 sequence reads: CASSYGFRYSRYGYTF. The CDR3, as DNA: TGTGCCAGCAGTTACGGGTTTCGGTACAGCCGCTATGGCTACACCTTC.

This clonotype appeared a few times. The rearrangement uses TRBV6-1 and TRBJ2-7; D possibly uses TRBD1 or TRBD2 (5 bases each). From germline, CDR1 is MNHNS and CDR2 SASEGT. V shed 5 bases and J shed 3 bases, with 14 bases lying between them. This CDR3 is built from 14 residues. This chain's CDR3 is CASSPGPPDYEQYV. The CDR3, as DNA: TGTGCCAGCAGTCCGGGGCCACCGGACTACGAGCAGTACGTC.

Only a few counts were recorded for this clonotype. The chain couples TRBV5-5 to TRBJ2-1, with 11 bases lining up with TRBD2. The CDR3 is 14 residues long. J was trimmed by 10 bases and V by 3 bases; bases with no gene match: 6. Germline assignment: CDR1 SGHKS and CDR2 YYEKEE (reference sequence). CDR3 coding DNA: TGTGCCAGCAGCTGGGGACTAGCGGAGTGGGAGCAGTTCTTC. It codes for CASSWGLAEWEQFF.

The chain employs TRBV7-2 and TRBJ2-1; 8 bases are a match to TRBD2. The junction had 13 bases not matched to a gene; V was cut back by 1 base and J by 14 bases. CDR3 length: 15 amino acids. Germline CDR1 reads SGHTA; CDR2 reads FQGNSA. This CDR3 reads CASSLGKAGVLREFF. DNA of the CDR3: TGTGCCAGCAGCTTAGGTAAAGCGGGAGTTTTGAGGGAGTTCTTC.

This clonotype showed up just a few times. V gene TRBV5-1 combines with J gene TRBJ2-1; TRBD2 agrees at 8 bases. The V gene end was trimmed by 0 bases and the J gene end by 6 bases; junction bases not matched to a gene: 5. This CDR3 spans 15 amino acids. CDR1 is SGHRS, CDR2 YFSETQ, per germline. CDR3 protein: CASSLALGTSNEQFF. The CDR3 DNA sequence: TGCGCCAGCAGCTTGGCCCTCGGGACTAGCAATGAGCAGTTCTTC. Full variable domain (remainder filled in from reference TRBV5-1 and TRBJ2-1): KAGVTQTPRYLIKTRGQQVTLSCSPISGHRSVSWYQQTPGQGLQFLFEYFSETQRNKGNFPGRFSGRQFSNSRSEMNVSTLELGDSALYLCASSLALGTSNEQFFGPGTRLTVL.

A word on this clonotype: One end of the junction varies from germline; a read error may be responsible. This chain joins TRBV20-1 and TRBJ1-2, with 12 bases identical to TRBD1. Germline-derived CDR1 and CDR2 are DFQATT and SNEGSKA (reference sequence). This CDR3 is 15 amino acids long. CDR3 nucleotide sequence: TGCAGTGCTAGGTACCCGGGACAGGGGGCCTATAGCTACACCTTC. Amino acids: CSARYPGQGAYSYTF.

With respect to this clonotype: An end of the junction does not agree with germline; a read error may underlie this. The chain carries TRBV29-1 and TRBJ2-2; TRBD1 is a possible D gene (5 bases). The CDR3 is 11 residues long. CDR1 and CDR2 (germline): SQVTM, ANQGSEA. The CDR3 spells CSLERGWELFF. The DNA for the CDR3 is TGCAGCCTTGAAAGGGGCTGGGAGCTGTTTTTT.

This clonotype was detected a few times. The gene calls are TRBV19 and TRBJ2-1; 8 nucleotides agree with TRBD2. CDR1 LNHDA and CDR2 SQIVND come from the germline V gene (reference sequence). This CDR3 is 16 amino acids long. V gave up 0 bases and J gave up 2 bases; unmatched junction bases: 3. CDR3 residues: CASSIDGSGTYNEQFF. The CDR3 DNA sequence: TGTGCCAGTAGTATAGATGGTAGCGGGACCTACAATGAGCAGTTCTTC. The full variable domain, with the rest looked up from reference TRBV19 and TRBJ2-1, is DGGITQSPKYLFRKEGQNVTLSCEQNLNHDAMYWYRQDPGQGLRLIYYSQIVNDFQKGDIAEGYSVSREKKESFPLTVTSAQKNPTAFYLCASSIDGSGTYNEQFFGPGTRLTVL.

The V call is TRBV5-1, the J call TRBJ1-2; tentative D call: TRBD1 (5 bases). From germline, CDR1 is SGHRS and CDR2 YFSETQ. V was clipped by 0 bases and J by 4 bases, with 7 bases between them. This CDR3 has 13 amino acids. The CDR3 DNA follows: TGCGCCAGCAGCTTGGGGGGCCGCTATGGCTACACCTTC. Its translation is CASSLGGRYGYTF. The full variable domain, rest sourced from reference TRBV5-1 and TRBJ1-2, is KAGVTQTPRYLIKTRGQQVTLSCSPISGHRSVSWYQQTPGQGLQFLFEYFSETQRNKGNFPGRFSGRQFSNSRSEMNVSTLELGDSALYLCASSLGGRYGYTFGSGTRLTVV.

The chain has TRBV24-1 and TRBJ2-5, with D possibly called TRBD1 or TRBD2 (5 bases each). Trimming cost V 4 bases and J 4 bases, with 15 bases left between them. The CDR3 runs to 15 residues. The V gene's germline CDR1 is KGHDR and CDR2 SFDVKD. The CDR3 loop reads CATSDPGTPGETQYF. The CDR3 DNA sequence: TGTGCCACCAGTGACCCCGGGACCCCCGGAGAGACCCAGTACTTC.